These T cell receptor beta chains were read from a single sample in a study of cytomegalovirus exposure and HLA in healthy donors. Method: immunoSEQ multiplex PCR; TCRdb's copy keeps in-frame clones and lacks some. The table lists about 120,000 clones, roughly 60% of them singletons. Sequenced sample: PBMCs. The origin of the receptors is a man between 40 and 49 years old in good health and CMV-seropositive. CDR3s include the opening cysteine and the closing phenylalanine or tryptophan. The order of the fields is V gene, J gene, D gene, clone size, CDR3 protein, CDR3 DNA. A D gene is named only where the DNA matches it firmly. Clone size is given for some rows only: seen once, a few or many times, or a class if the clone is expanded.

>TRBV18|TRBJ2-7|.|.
CASSPQETRAHEQYF
TGTGCCAGCTCACCACAGGAGACTAGAGCCCACGAGCAGTACTTC
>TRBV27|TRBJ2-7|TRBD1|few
CASSVTGDYEQYF
TGTGCCAGCAGTGTAACAGGGGACTACGAGCAGTACTTC
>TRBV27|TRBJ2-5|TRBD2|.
CASSPTSGRRETQYF
TGTGCCAGCAGTCCGACTAGCGGGAGGCGAGAGACCCAGTACTTC
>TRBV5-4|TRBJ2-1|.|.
CASSLRGSYNEQFF
TGTGCCAGCAGCTTGCGCGGCTCCTACAATGAGCAGTTCTTC
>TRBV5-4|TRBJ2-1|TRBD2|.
CASSWTSGGTMEQFF
TGTGCCAGCAGCTGGACTAGCGGGGGGACGATGGAGCAGTTCTTC
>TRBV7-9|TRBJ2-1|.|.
CASSQAVQSSYNEQFF
TGTGCCAGCAGCCAGGCCGTCCAAAGCTCCTACAATGAGCAGTTCTTC
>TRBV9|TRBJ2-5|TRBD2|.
CASGAGEVETQYF
TGTGCCAGCGGAGCGGGAGAGGTGGAGACCCAGTACTTC
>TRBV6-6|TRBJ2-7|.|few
CASSYSGGGSSYEQYF
TGTGCCAGCAGTTACTCTGGCGGAGGAAGCTCCTACGAGCAGTACTTC
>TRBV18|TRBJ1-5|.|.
CASSDNSNQPQHF
TGTGCCAGCTCAGACAATAGCAATCAGCCCCAGCATTTT
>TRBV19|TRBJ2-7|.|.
CASSIDGTRIAYEQYF
TGTGCCAGTAGTATCGATGGGACTCGCATAGCCTACGAGCAGTACTTC
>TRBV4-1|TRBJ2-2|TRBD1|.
CASSGATGGYTGELFF
TGCGCCAGCAGCGGCGCGACAGGGGGATACACCGGGGAGCTGTTTTTT
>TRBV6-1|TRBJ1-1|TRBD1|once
CASSEVPYGGAGQGKAFF
TGTGCCAGCAGTGAAGTTCCGTATGGGGGAGCCGGACAGGGAAAGGCTTTCTTT
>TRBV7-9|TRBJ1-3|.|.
CASSLGENSGNTIYF
TGTGCCAGCAGCTTAGGAGAGAACTCTGGAAACACCATATATTTT
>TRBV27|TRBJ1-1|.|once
CASSFRGTEAFF
TGTGCCAGCAGTTTCAGGGGTACTGAAGCTTTCTTT
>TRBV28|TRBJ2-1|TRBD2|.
CASSGGGASGRGSYNEQFF
TGTGCCAGCAGTGGCGGGGGAGCTAGCGGTAGGGGCTCCTACAATGAGCAGTTCTTC
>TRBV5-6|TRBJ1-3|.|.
CASSSSHSGNTIYF
TGTGCCAGCAGCTCCAGTCATTCTGGAAACACCATATATTTT
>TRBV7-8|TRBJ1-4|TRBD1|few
CASSYGTGGRGEKLFF
TGTGCCAGCAGCTACGGGACAGGGGGCAGAGGTGAAAAACTGTTTTTT
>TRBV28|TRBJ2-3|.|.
CASRTTGPFGDTQYF
TGTGCCAGCAGAACAACAGGCCCTTTTGGAGATACGCAGTATTTT
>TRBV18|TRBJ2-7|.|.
CASSSGNYEQYF
TGTGCCAGCTCTTCAGGGAACTACGAGCAGTACTTC
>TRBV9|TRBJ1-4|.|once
CASSAPGQGNEKLFF
TGTGCCAGCAGCGCCCCCGGGCAGGGTAATGAAAAACTGTTTTTT
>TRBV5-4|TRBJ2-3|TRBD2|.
CASSLASGREHTQYF
TGTGCCAGCAGCTTGGCTTCGGGGAGGGAACATACGCAGTATTTT
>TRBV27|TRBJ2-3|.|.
CASSLSDFLGTDTQYF
TGTGCCAGCAGTTTATCGGACTTCCTGGGCACAGATACGCAGTATTTT
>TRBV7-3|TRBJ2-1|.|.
CASSSSRDNEQFF
TGTGCCAGCAGCTCCTCACGGGACAATGAGCAGTTCTTC
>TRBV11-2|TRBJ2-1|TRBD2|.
CASSLKVAGGPRSYNEQFF
TGTGCCAGCAGCTTAAAGGTAGCGGGAGGGCCAAGGTCCTACAATGAGCAGTTCTTC
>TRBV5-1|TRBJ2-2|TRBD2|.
CASSQIPSGSSTGELFF
TGCGCCAGCAGCCAAATACCTAGCGGGAGTAGCACCGGGGAGCTGTTTTTT